The present TCR beta chain was sequenced within a study of blood T cell repertoires in COVID-19. The protocol was immunoSEQ multiplex PCR, while the TCRdb copy is restricted to in-frame clones and leaves out a portion. The sample records 85,000 to 130,000 clones, around 84% being singletons. The V and J ends lost 1 base and 5 bases respectively, with 12 bases between them. Germline CDR1 SGHDT, CDR2 YYEEEE. The CDR3 is 15 residues long. Sample: peripheral blood. This TCR was recovered from a man aged 60 to 75 with acute or convalescent COVID-19. The J gene is TRBJ1-4, the V gene TRBV5-6; the D is unclear. CDR3 sequence reads: CASSLLGDTNEKLFF. As DNA, the CDR3 is TGTGCCAGCAGCTTGCTGGGAGATACCAATGAAAAACTGTTTTTT.